This T cell receptor beta chain was profiled in a study of response to subunit inactivated influenza vaccine. MiXCR, run by TCRdb on the RT-PCR reads, gives a single entry per CDR3 protein. The sample has approximately 500,000 distinct CDR3 sequences, over 10% seen once. Germline V gives CDR1 ENHRY, CDR2 SYGVKD. The CDR3 spans 14 residues. Trimming took 6 bases from V and 0 from J, leaving 9 bases between them. This clonotype was seen ten or more times. The origin of this receptor is a middle-aged man who received an inactivated influenza vaccine. The sample here was PBMCs from blood, taken roughly 45 days after vaccination. V usage is TRBV10-3 and J usage is TRBJ1-3; D is ambiguous. CDR3 protein: CAISLTYSGNTIYF. The DNA of the CDR3 is TGTGCCATCAGCCTTACGTACTCTGGAAACACCATATATTTT.